One sample yielded the 28 T cell receptor beta chains listed below, sequenced in a study of CXCR3-negative and CXCR3-positive naive CD8 T cells. The study made its TRB cDNA libraries by 5' RACE, adding UMI labels. Using the 5' RACE reads, TCRdb records one entry per CDR3 protein without DNA. The sample includes 6,000 to 8,500 distinct CDR3 sequences. Sequencing was carried out using naive CXCR3- CD8+ T cells from blood. As to subset: CD45RO-CCR7+CD27+CD95- naive CD8+ T cells lacking CXCR3 (TNR3-). The origin of the receptors is a human donor in good health. Some clones in this sample may be carry-over from other donors' samples.

The chain has TRBV20-1 and TRBJ2-1; TCRdb designates TRBD1, a call that cannot be tested without DNA. CDR1 is DFQATT, CDR2 SNEGSKA, per germline (reference sequence). This CDR3 region has 15 residues. The CDR3 loop is CSARDLKGVYNEQFF.

The rearrangement links TRBV6-2 or TRBV6-3 to TRBJ2-1; the D gene TCRdb calls, TRBD2, cannot be checked with no DNA. Germline lookup yields CDR1 MNHEY and CDR2 SVGEGT. There are 16 residues in the CDR3. CDR3 protein: CASSTRTSGRGDEQFF.

The chain recombines TRBV7-9 with TRBJ1-2; TCRdb designates TRBD1, a call that cannot be tested without DNA. The length of the CDR3 is 13 residues. The V gene's germline CDR1 is SEHNR and CDR2 FQNEAQ (reference sequence). The CDR3 loop is CASSLARVYGYTF.

The genes are TRBV4-1 and TRBJ2-1. The CDR3 contains 15 residues. Germline CDR1 is MGHRA and CDR2 is YSYEKL. CDR3 sequence: CASSQAGGPYNEQFF.

The J gene is TRBJ2-2, the V gene TRBV7-2. The length of the CDR3 is 15 residues. From germline, CDR1 is SGHTA and CDR2 FQGNSA. The CDR3 is CASSLVGVGTGELFF.

This clonotype registers medium-sized by frequency. The V and J genes are TRBV29-1 and TRBJ2-1; TCRdb designates TRBD1, a call that cannot be tested without DNA. The CDR3 has 12 residues. Germline-derived CDR1 and CDR2 are SQVTM and ANQGSEA. The CDR3 sequence is CSVETGGSEQFF.

In terms of frequency, this clonotype is medium-sized. V is TRBV27 and J is TRBJ2-3; TCRdb outputs TRBD1, but without DNA this stays unchecked. The CDR3 contains 16 residues. Germline assignment: CDR1 MNHEY and CDR2 SMNVEV (reference sequence). This chain's CDR3 is CASSLSGQVSTDTQYF.

The chain couples TRBV28 to TRBJ2-7; TCRdb's D gene call, TRBD2, goes unchecked for lack of DNA. The germline V gene encodes CDR1 MDHEN and CDR2 SYDVKM. This CDR3 has 15 amino acids. The CDR3 region is CASSPAGLDAHEQYF.

V usage is TRBV29-1 and J usage is TRBJ2-3. CDR3 length equals 16 residues. CDR1 is SQVTM, CDR2 ANQGSEA, per germline. CDR3 protein: CSVEDIQGFVSDTQYF.

This sequence joins TRBV12-3 or TRBV12-4 and TRBJ2-2. This CDR3 spans 13 amino acids. This CDR3 reads CASSPSVSGELFF.

Considering frequency, this clonotype is medium-sized. CDR3 region: CSVSGGLFLGYTF. The V gene is TRBV29-1, the J gene TRBJ1-2; TCRdb outputs TRBD1, but without DNA this stays unchecked. Germline CDR1 reads SQVTM; CDR2 reads ANQGSEA. The CDR3 covers 13 residues.

The chain recombines TRBV9 with TRBJ2-4. Germline V CDR1 and CDR2: SGDLS, YYNGEE. This CDR3 has 15 residues. The CDR3 spells CASSVGGGVGNIQYF.

The chain recombines TRBV28 with TRBJ2-4; as DNA is missing, the TRBD1 call by TCRdb cannot be tested. This CDR3 has 16 residues. CDR1 and CDR2 from the germline V gene are MDHEN and SYDVKM. CDR3 sequence: CASSPPAREARDIQYF.

This chain links TRBV14 with TRBJ1-1. Germline-derived CDR1 and CDR2 are SGHDN and FVKESK. This CDR3 comprises 14 residues. The CDR3 region is CASSQLQVNTEAFF.

The V and J genes are TRBV7-8 and TRBJ1-1. The CDR3 contains 12 residues. The germline CDR1 and CDR2 sequences are SGHVS and FQNEAQ. Here the CDR3 reads CASSPAGTEAFF.

The chain carries TRBV29-1 and TRBJ1-2. This CDR3 has 11 residues. Germline V gives CDR1 SQVTM, CDR2 ANQGSEA. CDR3 protein: CSVAGNYGYTF.

This clonotype registers medium-sized by frequency. The chain links TRBV29-1 to TRBJ2-5. The CDR3 is 12 amino acids. Germline CDR1 SQVTM, CDR2 ANQGSEA. CDR3 residues: CSVEMETAVQYF.

In terms of frequency, this clonotype is medium-sized. The chain links TRBV6-2 or TRBV6-3 to TRBJ2-7; TCRdb selects TRBD2, and the lack of DNA leaves this call unchecked. CDR3 length: 15 residues. Germline-derived CDR1 and CDR2 are MNHEY and SVGEGT. CDR3 protein: CASSYPLAGGYEQYF.

This clonotype registers medium-sized by frequency. The chain couples TRBV29-1 to TRBJ2-7. CDR1 and CDR2 (germline): SQVTM, ANQGSEA. The CDR3 covers 11 residues. The CDR3 sequence: CSVDSSYEQYF.

CDR3 sequence: CASSQGDLGGGYTF. The rearrangement links TRBV4-2 to TRBJ1-2; TCRdb selects TRBD1, and the lack of DNA leaves this call unchecked. The CDR3 runs to 14 residues. Looked up from germline, CDR1 is LGHNA and CDR2 is YNFKEQ.

This chain connects TRBV11-2 to TRBJ2-4. Per germline, CDR1 SGHAT and CDR2 FQNNGV. CDR3 length: 13 residues. CDR3 amino acids: CASSLNIENIQYF.

The rearrangement links TRBV6-2 or TRBV6-3 to TRBJ1-6. Per germline, CDR1 MNHEY and CDR2 SVGEGT. The CDR3 has 12 amino acids. This chain's CDR3 is CASSPDFSPLHF.

V and J are TRBV27 and TRBJ2-5; TCRdb names TRBD1, which stays unverified in the absence of DNA. Germline assignment: CDR1 MNHEY and CDR2 SMNVEV (reference sequence). The CDR3 spans 16 residues. The chain's CDR3 is CASRPGTGDIQETQYF.

The chain links TRBV5-1 to TRBJ2-7; TCRdb calls TRBD1, which cannot be checked without DNA. Per the germline V gene, CDR1 is SGHRS and CDR2 is YFSETQ. This CDR3 is 15 amino acids long. This CDR3 reads CASSGSDRAGYEQYF.

The rearrangement links TRBV11-2 to TRBJ1-1. The CDR3 runs to 13 residues. Germline-derived CDR1 and CDR2 are SGHAT and FQNNGV. This CDR3 reads CASSLGRNTEAFF. Full variable domain (remainder filled in from reference TRBV11-2 and TRBJ1-1): EAGVAQSPRYKIIEKRQSVAFWCNPISGHATLYWYQQILGQGPKLLIQFQNNGVVDDSQLPKDRFSAERLKGVDSTLKIQPAKLEDSAVYLCASSLGRNTEAFFGQGTRLTVV.

This clonotype counts as medium-sized (0.01 to 0.1%) by frequency. The CDR3 is CASSLAEYLYEQYF. The J gene is TRBJ2-7, the V gene TRBV5-1. The CDR3 loop spans 14 amino acids. The germline CDR1 and CDR2 sequences are SGHRS and YFSETQ.

J is TRBJ2-2 and V is TRBV2; TCRdb designates TRBD1, a call that cannot be tested without DNA. Germline V gene lookup returns CDR1 SNHLY and CDR2 FYNNEI. CDR3 length: 12 residues. CDR3 region: CASGGTGGELFF.

The chain carries TRBV29-1 and TRBJ2-2. This CDR3 has 11 residues. CDR1 is SQVTM, CDR2 ANQGSEA, per germline. The CDR3 is CSVSRDGELFF.